This entry is about one T cell receptor (beta chain). The data derive from a study of blood T cell repertoires in COVID-19. Seattle patients were enrolled during active infection and followed longitudinally. Measured with immunoSEQ multiplex PCR; TCRdb has only the in-frame clones, and not every one. The sample holds about 170,000 clones, more than 75% seen once. CDR1 is LGHDT and CDR2 is YNNKEL in the germline V gene (reference sequence). V was pared by 0 bases and J by 6 bases, with 9 bases between. The CDR3 has 13 residues. The sequenced sample was peripheral blood. This sequence originates from a man younger than 30 with COVID-19, enrolled during active disease. The chain combines TRBV3-1 (or the pseudogene TRBV3-2) with TRBJ2-7; D possibly corresponds to TRBD1 (6 bases). As DNA, the CDR3 is TGTGCCAGCAGCCAAGAAACGACAGGCGAGCAGTACTTC. It translates to CASSQETTGEQYF.